Sequencing of this T cell receptor beta chain was carried out in a study of Graves' ophthalmopathy and Graves' hyperthyroidism listed by TCRdb under 2018. Background on the whole study: Peripheral blood was collected before any treatment was given, at the time of initial diagnosis. TCR beta repertoire signatures were used to distinguish Graves' ophthalmopathy from Graves' hyperthyroidism and to predict progression to ophthalmopathy. In total, 135 blood samples were TCR-sequenced: fewer than 50 ophthalmopathy, some 75 hyperthyroidism and about 17 hyperthyroidism-to-ophthalmopathy patients. To explore V-J signatures distinguishing ophthalmopathy from hyperthyroidism, a discovery set of under 110 patients (roughly 45 ophthalmopathy, about 57 stable hyperthyroidism) was enrolled. The independent validation cohort included 18 to 20 hyperthyroidism patients plus 17 patients who later progressed from hyperthyroidism to ophthalmopathy. In more than five hyperthyroidism patients, T-cell repertoires of thyroid tissue and blood were compared. Following sampling, methimazole starting at 30 mg daily was administered to hyperthyroidism patients, and high-dose intravenous methylprednisolone was administered to ophthalmopathy patients. The roughly 90 discovery patients were divided at random into training and test sets in a 7:3 ratio.

For CDR1 and CDR2, the germline V gene lists MNHNS and SASEGT. From V the trimming removes 6 bases and from J it removes 7 bases, while the gene matches leave 5 bases of the junction unaccounted for. Including the terminal cysteine and phenylalanine, the CDR3 comprises 12 residues. Only CDR3 DNA remains: 36 bases, in frame from the first base. The sample holds many counts of this clonotype. Its antigen is unknown. No base-level quality is on record; no much larger clone is a single base apart. Ophthalmopathy patients were characterized by moderately to severely active disease, a Clinical Activity Score of at least 3, a NOSPECS grade of at least 4, and a disease duration under 3 months. Patients with other autoimmune diseases, uncontrolled infections, pregnancy or lactation were excluded from the study. Clinical symptoms, serum thyroxine, TRAb, thyroid ultrasound and orbital computed tomography formed the basis of the diagnosis. PBMCs were isolated from 10 ml of fresh peripheral blood by Ficoll-Paque density gradient centrifugation. Trizol reagent was used to extract the total RNA, and its quality was then checked on an Agilent 2100 Bioanalyzer.

For repertoire sequencing, TCR beta CDR3 regions were amplified from RNA transcripts. HTBI primers and the Qiagen OneStep RT-PCR kit were used in a first-round RT-PCR, which was followed by a second-round multiplex PCR, size selection and purification. Libraries were sequenced on an Illumina HiSeq2000 using paired-end 100 bp reads. The source study handled its data this way. SOAPnuke was used to process the reads, removing any read that contained adapters or uncalled bases, had a mean Phred below 15, or lacked an exact match to the constant primer or identifier. COPE v1.2.5 was used to merge the high-quality paired reads. Unique nucleotide sequences were defined as clonotypes and aligned to IMGT TRB V, D and J references using MiTCR v1.1. Analysis was restricted to V-J combinations with a frequency above 0.0001, which covered approximately 99% of repertoires. A TCR clonal expansion and chaos score per V-J combination was defined as the ratio of F50 clonal expansion to chaos observed in the TCRdist matrix. Features were reduced by Welch's t-statistics and random forest to roughly 14 V-J combinations, which fed a naive Bayes classifier. The similarity between thyroid and blood repertoires was quantified using the Morisita-Horn index. TCRdb redid the processing of the public reads, applying fastp at Q25 and MiXCR, and retained in-frame beta chains. CDR3 protein duplicates are merged, each entry listing the most common genes and DNA. These V and J calls originate from TCRdb's pipeline instead of the authors' own analysis. This sample gives 350,000 to 400,000 distinct CDR3 sequences in total; around 18% of them show up just once. Roughly 1.5% of the sample is taken by the ten largest.

Study-wide findings and limitations: Among expanded thyroid clonotypes with frequency above 0.001, most also showed up in blood, which suggests that blood repertoires may reflect the thyroid immune response. In cross-validation, the 13-signature model distinguished ophthalmopathy from stable hyperthyroidism with almost 90% sensitivity and about 81% specificity, and in the test set the corresponding values were 80% and 75%. No statistical method was used to set the sample size in advance, and the investigators knew which group each participant was assigned to. In validation, the model predicted ophthalmopathy progression with 55% to 71% sensitivity and approximately 78% specificity; around twelve predicted patients were CT-confirmed with GO in a median of about 7.1 months.

The sequenced material came from peripheral blood. The source is a woman under 30 with Graves' ophthalmopathy. Donor details come from another sample of the same person, matched by shared clones. The V and J segments used are TRBV6-1 and TRBJ2-5; 7 bases in between match TRBD2. The sequenced DNA is TGTGCCAGCAGGCCGGGAGGTGGGACCCAGTACTTC. Its coded protein is CASRPGGGTQYF.